This T cell receptor (beta chain) comes out of a study of blood T cells in healthy people across ages. Germline V gene lookup returns CDR1 SEHNR and CDR2 FQNEAQ (reference sequence). This CDR3 comprises 14 residues. Trimming left V 4 bases short and J 9 bases short, with 13 bases between. A second PCR of about 7 to 12 cycles used a sample-barcoded 5' primer and a J-beta primer mix. The template-switch adaptor was a 5' adaptor with 12 random nucleotides. It tagged each cDNA molecule. MiXCR, applied by TCRdb to the 5' RACE reads, yields one record per CDR3 protein. The repertoire holds hundreds of thousands of distinct CDR3 sequences, with roughly 43% as singletons.

Sequenced input: blood. The chain uses TRBV7-9 and TRBJ1-6; D unclear. The sequence derives from a man of 80 years or more in good health. DNA for the CDR3: TGTGCCAGCAGCTGGTCGGGGAGGCCTTCACCCCTCCACTTT. This encodes CASSWSGRPSPLHF.